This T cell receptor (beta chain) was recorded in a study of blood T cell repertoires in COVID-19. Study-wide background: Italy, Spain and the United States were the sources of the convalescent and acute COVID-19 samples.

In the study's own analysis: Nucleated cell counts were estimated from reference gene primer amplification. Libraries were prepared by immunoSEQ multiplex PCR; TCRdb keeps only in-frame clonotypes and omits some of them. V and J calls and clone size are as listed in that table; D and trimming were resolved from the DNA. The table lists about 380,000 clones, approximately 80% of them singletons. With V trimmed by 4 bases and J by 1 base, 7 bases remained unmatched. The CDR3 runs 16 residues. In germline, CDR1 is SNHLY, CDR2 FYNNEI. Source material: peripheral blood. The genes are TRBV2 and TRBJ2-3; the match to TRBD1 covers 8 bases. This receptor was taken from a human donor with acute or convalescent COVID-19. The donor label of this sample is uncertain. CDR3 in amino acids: CASSAVRGLGTDTQYF. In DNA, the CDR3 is TGTGCCAGCAGTGCCGTCAGGGGGCTTGGCACAGATACGCAGTATTTT. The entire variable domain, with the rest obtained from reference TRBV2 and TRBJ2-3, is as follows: EPEVTQTPSHQVTQMGQEVILRCVPISNHLYFYWYRQILGQKVEFLVSFYNNEISEKSEIFDDQFSVERPDGSNFTLKIRSTKLEDSAMYFCASSAVRGLGTDTQYFGPGTRLTVL.